The 12 T cell receptor beta chains below were found in one sample sequenced in a study of T-cell memory formation after mild COVID-19. TCRdb processed the 5' RACE reads anew with MiXCR; each CDR3 protein has one entry. Of roughly 550,000 distinct CDR3 sequences listed, about a fifth are singletons. Input material: PBMCs or a T cell subset sorted from them (not recorded which). The source of these receptors is an adult woman who had mild COVID-19 (a few samples of this study predate the infection). Cell type and time point are not known.

The chain uses TRBV2 and TRBJ2-3; D remains ambiguous. Germline V CDR1 and CDR2: SNHLY, FYNNEI. The CDR3 consists of 14 residues. Trimming cost V 1 base and J 4 bases, with 9 bases left between them. This CDR3 is CASSEGPDPDTQYF. The DNA for the CDR3 is TGTGCCAGCAGTGAAGGACCTGACCCAGATACGCAGTATTTT.

The V and J genes are TRBV20-1 and TRBJ1-2; TRBD1 is a possible D gene (5 bases). There are 15 residues in the CDR3. Germline-derived CDR1 and CDR2 are DFQATT and SNEGSKA (reference sequence). Trimming took 0 bases from V and 2 from J, leaving 13 bases between them. This CDR3 reads CSARETGTANYGYTF. The CDR3 nucleotides read TGCAGTGCTAGAGAGACCGGGACGGCCAACTATGGCTACACCTTC.

The rearrangement links TRBV10-3 to TRBJ2-7; 11 bases are shared with TRBD2. The CDR3 runs 16 residues. Germline CDR1 is ENHRY and CDR2 is SYGVKD. V trimming: 3 bases; J trimming: 4 bases; junction bases outside the gene matches: 8. The CDR3 sequence is CAISDNIGTSGYEQYF. CDR3 coding DNA: TGTGCCATCAGTGATAACATAGGGACTAGCGGATACGAGCAGTACTTC.

This clonotype was recorded a few times. The genes are TRBV12-3 or TRBV12-4 and TRBJ2-3; a weak D match, TRBD2 (7 bases). The CDR3 runs 16 residues. Trimming removed 6 bases from V and 4 bases from J, with 20 bases in between. CDR3 DNA: TGTGCCAGCAGGCTCGGACTAGTCGGGGGGCCAGATACGCAGTATTTT. It yields the protein CASRLGLVGGPDTQYF.

Only a few counts were recorded for this clonotype. The V and J genes are TRBV5-1 and TRBJ2-1; D gene ambiguous. The CDR3 sequence is 14 residues long. Germline CDR1 and CDR2: SGHRS and YFSETQ. Trimming pared 0 bases from V and 8 bases from J, leaving 12 bases between. CDR3 in DNA: TGCGCCAGCAGCTTGGCCAGACCTCCTTATGAGCAGTTCTTC. Residues: CASSLARPPYEQFF. The entire variable domain, with the rest obtained from reference TRBV5-1 and TRBJ2-1, is as follows: KAGVTQTPRYLIKTRGQQVTLSCSPISGHRSVSWYQQTPGQGLQFLFEYFSETQRNKGNFPGRFSGRQFSNSRSEMNVSTLELGDSALYLCASSLARPPYEQFFGPGTRLTVL.

This chain uses TRBV7-6 with TRBJ2-7, with a weak D call TRBD2 (6 bases). The CDR3 length is 15 residues. The V end lost 5 bases, the J end lost 0 bases, and 14 bases lay between the germline ends. The germline CDR1 and CDR2 sequences are SGHVS and FNYEAQ. In DNA, the CDR3 is TGTGCCAGCAGCCCCATCGGGGGACCCTCCTACGAGCAGTACTTC. It translates to CASSPIGGPSYEQYF.

The V gene is TRBV29-1, the J gene TRBJ2-1; the D is unclear. Trimming took off 4 bases at V and 5 bases at J, with 12 bases between the two ends. Germline V gives CDR1 SQVTM, CDR2 ANQGSEA. This CDR3 is built from 13 residues. The CDR3 loop reads CSVVWVGNNEQFF. Written as DNA, the CDR3 is TGCAGCGTTGTTTGGGTTGGAAACAATGAGCAGTTCTTC.

The table lists this clonotype with many counts. The rearrangement uses TRBV5-6 and TRBJ1-2; 9 bases fit TRBD1. This CDR3 comprises 17 residues. From germline, CDR1 is SGHDT and CDR2 YYEEEE. V lost 1 base, J lost 2 bases, and 9 bases stayed unmatched. CDR3 region: CASSLNHRGPGNYGYTF. In nucleotides, the CDR3 is TGTGCCAGCAGCTTGAATCACAGGGGGCCTGGCAACTATGGCTACACCTTC.

The gene calls are TRBV7-3 and TRBJ1-1; D is perhaps TRBD1 (5 bases). The CDR3 extends over 14 amino acids. The ends were cut back, 6 bases at V and 3 bases at J, with 14 bases in the middle. CDR1 and CDR2 from the germline V gene are SGHTA and FQGTGA. CDR3 region: CASRSGTQYTEAFF. The CDR3 region has the DNA TGTGCCAGCAGGTCCGGGACGCAGTACACTGAAGCTTTCTTT.

V usage is TRBV20-1 and J usage is TRBJ2-4, with unresolved D. The V gene's germline CDR1 is DFQATT and CDR2 SNEGSKA (reference sequence). The CDR3 contains 14 residues. V gave up 6 bases and J gave up 0 bases, with 12 bases separating them. The CDR3: CSAQDVLAKNIQYF. The CDR3 DNA follows: TGCAGTGCCCAAGATGTGCTAGCCAAAAACATTCAGTACTTC.

J is TRBJ2-1 and V is TRBV11-3; unclear D gene. Trimming took off 0 bases at V and 10 bases at J, with 7 bases between the two ends. Germline CDR1 SGHNT, CDR2 YENEEA. The CDR3 is made up of 12 amino acids. This CDR3 is CASSLDIREQFF. The DNA of the CDR3 is TGTGCCAGCAGCTTAGATATACGGGAGCAGTTCTTC. Full variable domain (outside the CDR3, taken from reference TRBV11-3 and TRBJ2-1): EAGVVQSPRYKIIEKKQPVAFWCNPISGHNTLYWYLQNLGQGPELLIRYENEEAVDDSQLPKDRFSAERLKGVDSTLKIQPAELGDSAVYLCASSLDIREQFFGPGTRLTVL.

The rearrangement joins TRBV21-1 to TRBJ1-1. TRBV21-1 is reported as a pseudogene. The CDR3 sequence is 12 residues long. CDR3 protein: CAMSRSDTEAFF. CDR3 DNA sequence: TGTGCCATGAGCCGTAGTGACACTGAAGCTTTCTTT.